The 14 T cell receptor beta chains given below trace back to one sample, sequenced in a study of PD-L1 blockade in urothelial cancer (dated by TCRdb to between 2016 and 2019). The sample's time point label is to be understood as: pretreatment peripheral blood. Receptor libraries were prepared by the immunoSEQ multiplex PCR assay. TCRdb's version of the immuneACCESS table is confined to in-frame rearrangements and falls short of the full clone set. An unresolved V gene accounts for under half of the shortfall where checked; the remainder is of unknown origin. The sample table records 72,000 or so clones; 86% of these occur just once. The biggest ten clones account for 14% to 15% of the sample. This specimen was PBMCs, taken around atezolizumab (anti-PD-L1) treatment. Receptors originate from a man aged 55-75 years with urothelial cancer.

The V gene is TRBV28, the J gene TRBJ2-7, with 9 bases identical to TRBD2. CDR3 size: 14 residues. The junction had 9 bases not matched to a gene; V was cut back by 8 bases and J by 4 bases. CDR1 MDHEN and CDR2 SYDVKM come from the germline V gene. The CDR3 DNA reads TGTGCCAGCCGTGGAGCGGGGGGAAAGTACGAGCAGTACTTC. This encodes CASRGAGGKYEQYF.

This sequence joins TRBV6-5 and TRBJ2-7; D ambiguous. The CDR3 runs 14 residues. Per germline, CDR1 MNHEY and CDR2 SVGAGI. V lost 0 bases to trimming and J lost 2 bases, with 8 bases between them. The CDR3 reads CASSYSAITYEQYF. Here the CDR3 DNA reads TGTGCCAGCAGTTACTCGGCCATTACCTACGAGCAGTACTTC.

CDR3 amino acids: CASSLSRPATNEKLFF. The DNA for the CDR3 is TGTGCCAGCAGCCTTAGCCGACCGGCAACTAATGAAAAACTGTTTTTT. V usage is TRBV7-2 and J usage is TRBJ1-4; D uncertain. The CDR3 has 16 residues. CDR1 SGHTA and CDR2 FQGNSA come from the germline V gene. Trimming stripped 5 bases from V and 0 bases from J, with 13 bases between.

V usage is TRBV6-5 and J usage is TRBJ2-1; D may be TRBD2 (5 bases). The CDR3 runs to 14 residues. Germline CDR1 MNHEY, CDR2 SVGAGI. V was shortened by 5 bases and J by 9 bases, with 17 bases between the two germline ends. The CDR3 DNA sequence: TGTGCCAGCAGTGCAACCCTGGGCGCGGGTGAGCAGTTCTTC. Amino acids: CASSATLGAGEQFF.

The rearrangement joins TRBV7-2 to TRBJ2-3; 14 bases are a match to TRBD2. The V segment lost 5 bases and the J segment 0 bases; nucleotides outside the gene matches: 10. CDR3 size: 19 residues. Germline V gives CDR1 SGHTA, CDR2 FQGNSA. The CDR3 DNA follows: TGTGCCAGCAGCAAAACCGGGACTAGCGGGGGCCCAAGCACAGATACGCAGTATTTT. Protein sequence: CASSKTGTSGGPSTDTQYF.

The rearrangement joins TRBV9 to TRBJ2-5; 8 positions match TRBD2. Germline V gives CDR1 SGDLS, CDR2 YYNGEE. V gave up 2 bases and J gave up 3 bases; unmatched junction bases: 3. This CDR3 has 14 amino acids. The CDR3 DNA sequence: TGTGCCAGCAGCGTTAGCGGGGAAGAAGAGACCCAGTACTTC. Translated: CASSVSGEEETQYF. The full variable domain, with the rest looked up from reference TRBV9 and TRBJ2-5, is DSGVTQTPKHLITATGQRVTLRCSPRSGDLSVYWYQQSLDQGLQFLIQYYNGEERAKGNILERFSAQQFPDLHSELNLSSLELGDSALYFCASSVSGEEETQYFGPGTRLLVL.

Regarding this clone: Being one base from a much bigger clone, this may be a read error. Other DNA sequences in this specimen translate into the identical CDR3. This sequence joins TRBV9 and TRBJ2-7; 10 nucleotides align to TRBD1. This CDR3 spans 13 amino acids. V gave up 3 bases and J gave up 4 bases; unmatched junction bases: 1. CDR1 and CDR2 from the germline V gene are SGDLS and YYNGEE. CDR3 sequence (DNA): TGTGCCAGCAGCGGACAGGGGGCTTACGAGCAGTACTTC. Translated: CASSGQGAYEQYF.

The chain has TRBV6-6 and TRBJ1-5; 8 bases are shared with TRBD1. Germline CDR1 and CDR2: MNHNY and SVGAGI (reference sequence). This CDR3 is built from 16 residues. The ends lost 4 bases at V and 4 bases at J; junction bases unmatched: 9. The CDR3 reads CASSSTGQGLNQPQHF. In nucleotides, the CDR3 is TGTGCCAGCAGTTCCACCGGACAGGGCTTAAATCAGCCCCAGCATTTT.

The V and J genes are TRBV7-6 and TRBJ2-3, with TRBD2 identical over 7 bases. There are 15 residues in the CDR3. Germline lookup yields CDR1 SGHVS and CDR2 FNYEAQ. Unmatched junction bases numbered 5, after V lost 5 bases and J lost 0 bases. The CDR3 DNA follows: TGTGCCAGCAGCCAGGGACTACCAAGCACAGATACGCAGTATTTT. As protein: CASSQGLPSTDTQYF.

The rearrangement links TRBV5-6 to TRBJ2-5; 10 positions match TRBD1. V dropped 4 bases and J dropped 5; count of bases not matched to a gene: 5. Looked up from germline, CDR1 is SGHDT and CDR2 is YYEEEE. This CDR3 spans 14 amino acids. CDR3 in amino acids: CASSGTGVGETQYF. CDR3 in DNA: TGTGCCAGCAGCGGGACAGGGGTCGGCGAGACCCAGTACTTC. Combining the CDR3 with reference TRBV5-6 and TRBJ2-5 gives the whole variable domain DAGVTQSPTHLIKTRGQQVTLRCSPKSGHDTVSWYQQALGQGPQFIFQYYEEEERQRGNFPDRFSGHQFPNYSSELNVNALLLGDSALYLCASSGTGVGETQYFGPGTRLLVL.

The chain employs TRBV11-2 and TRBJ1-6; tentatively, D is TRBD1 (5 bases). The length of the CDR3 is 17 residues. Between the trimmed V and J ends, which lost 4 bases and 8 bases, there was a span of 21 bases. Per germline, CDR1 SGHAT and CDR2 FQNNGV. CDR3 sequence reads: CASSSVRGMRGDSPLHF. The DNA for the CDR3 is TGTGCCAGCAGCTCCGTGCGGGGGATGAGGGGAGATTCACCCCTCCACTTT.

For the CDR3, the DNA is TGTGCCAGCAGCCACCTCAGGGGTACTGAAGCTTTCTTT. Amino acid sequence: CASSHLRGTEAFF. This rearrangement joins TRBV5-4 to TRBJ1-1; TRBD1 is a possible D gene (6 bases). Trimming took 4 bases from V and 5 from J, leaving 12 bases between them. Germline CDR1 SGHNT, CDR2 YYREEE (reference sequence). CDR3 length: 13 residues.

The chain combines TRBV7-2 with TRBJ2-5; perhaps TRBD1 as D (5 bases). The germline gives CDR1 SGHTA, CDR2 FQGNSA. V was pared by 3 bases and J by 2 bases, with 10 bases between. This CDR3 is built from 14 residues. The CDR3 region has the DNA TGTGCCAGCAGCTTCTCAGGGTTGCAAGAGACCCAGTACTTC. This codes for CASSFSGLQETQYF.

There are a few counts of this clone. The chain has TRBV5-1 and TRBJ1-2; TRBD1 aligns across 10 bases. Germline assignment: CDR1 SGHRS and CDR2 YFSETQ. Unmatched junction bases numbered 2, after V lost 3 bases and J lost 3 bases. This CDR3 is built from 14 residues. The CDR3 loop is CASSWGTGDYGYTF. As DNA, the CDR3 is TGCGCCAGCAGCTGGGGGACAGGGGACTATGGCTACACCTTC.